This section outlines one TCR beta chain sequence together with its context. Its antigen is currently unknown. Using a J-beta primer mix together with a sample-barcoded 5' primer, a second PCR was run for about 6 to 11 cycles. TCRdb re-derived calls from the 5' RACE reads in MiXCR, one entry per CDR3 protein. Of some 1.7 million distinct CDR3 sequences in the sample, roughly 28% were seen once. This entry belongs to a study of blood T cells in healthy people across ages. Overall study results and limits: Reliance upon unsorted PBMCs precluded definitive naive versus antigen-experienced comparison.

Sequenced input: blood. The clonotype was recovered from a woman aged 30 to 39 in good health.

CDR3 DNA sequence: TGCGCCAGCACCAACTCTAGCGGGAGGGTCTACGAGCAGTACTTC. Translating it yields CASTNSSGRVYEQYF. This chain joins TRBV5-1 and TRBJ2-7; 12 positions match TRBD2. The junction had 7 bases not matched to a gene; V was cut back by 6 bases and J by 3 bases. CDR1 and CDR2 from the germline V gene are SGHRS and YFSETQ. CDR3 length: 15 residues.